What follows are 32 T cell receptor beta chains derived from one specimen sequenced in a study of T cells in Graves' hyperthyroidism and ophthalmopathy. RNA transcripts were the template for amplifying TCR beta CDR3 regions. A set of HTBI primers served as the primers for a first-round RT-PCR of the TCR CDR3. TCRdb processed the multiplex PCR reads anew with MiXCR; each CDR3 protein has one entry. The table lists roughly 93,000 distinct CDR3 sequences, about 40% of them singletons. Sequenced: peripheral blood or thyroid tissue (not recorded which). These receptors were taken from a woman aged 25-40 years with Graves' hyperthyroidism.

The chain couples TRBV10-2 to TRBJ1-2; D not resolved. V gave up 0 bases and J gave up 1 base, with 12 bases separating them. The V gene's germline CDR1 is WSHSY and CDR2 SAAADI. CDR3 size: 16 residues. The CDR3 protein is CASSESLGRFNYGYTF. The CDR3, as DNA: TGCGCCAGCAGTGAGTCTTTGGGGAGATTTAACTATGGCTACACCTTC.

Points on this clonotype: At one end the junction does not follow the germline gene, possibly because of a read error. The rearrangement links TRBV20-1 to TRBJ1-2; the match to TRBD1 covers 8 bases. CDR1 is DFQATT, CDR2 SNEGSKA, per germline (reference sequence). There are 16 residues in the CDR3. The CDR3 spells CSASGQGHSINYRYTF. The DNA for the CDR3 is TGCAGTGCTAGTGGACAGGGCCACTCGATTAACTATCGCTACACCTTC.

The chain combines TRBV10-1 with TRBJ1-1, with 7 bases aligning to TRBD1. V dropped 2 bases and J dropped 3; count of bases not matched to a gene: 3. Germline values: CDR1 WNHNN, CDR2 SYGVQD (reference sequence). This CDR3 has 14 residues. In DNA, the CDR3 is TGCGCCAGCAGTGAGGGACAGGCGTACACTGAAGCTTTCTTT. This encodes CASSEGQAYTEAFF.

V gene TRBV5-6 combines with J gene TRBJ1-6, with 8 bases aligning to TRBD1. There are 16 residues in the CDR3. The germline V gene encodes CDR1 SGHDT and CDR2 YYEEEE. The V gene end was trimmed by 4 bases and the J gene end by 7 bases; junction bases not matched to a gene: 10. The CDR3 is CASSMMTGDGNSPLHF. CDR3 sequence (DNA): TGTGCCAGCAGCATGATGACAGGGGATGGGAATTCACCCCTCCACTTT. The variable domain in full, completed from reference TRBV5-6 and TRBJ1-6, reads DAGVTQSPTHLIKTRGQQVTLRCSPKSGHDTVSWYQQALGQGPQFIFQYYEEEERQRGNFPDRFSGHQFPNYSSELNVNALLLGDSALYLCASSMMTGDGNSPLHFGNGTRLTVT.

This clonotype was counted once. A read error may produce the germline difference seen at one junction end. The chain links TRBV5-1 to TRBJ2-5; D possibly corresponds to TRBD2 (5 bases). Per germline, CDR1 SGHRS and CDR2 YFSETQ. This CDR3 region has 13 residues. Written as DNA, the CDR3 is TGCGCCGGCAGCTTACCGGGGAGTACGACCCAGTGCTTC. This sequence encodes CAGSLPGSTTQCF. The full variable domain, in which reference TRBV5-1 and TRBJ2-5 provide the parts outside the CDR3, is KAGVTQTPRYLIKTRGQQVTLSCSPISGHRSVSWYQQTPGQGLQFLFEYFSETQRNKGNFPGRFSGRQFSNSRSEMNVSTLELGDSALYLCAGSLPGSTTQCFGPGTRLLVL.

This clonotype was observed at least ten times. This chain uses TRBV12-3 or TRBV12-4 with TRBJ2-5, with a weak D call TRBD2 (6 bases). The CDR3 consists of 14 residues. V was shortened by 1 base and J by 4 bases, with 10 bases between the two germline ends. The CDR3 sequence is CASSLGRVRETQYF. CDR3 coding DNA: TGTGCCAGCAGTTTAGGGAGGGTTAGAGAGACCCAGTACTTC.

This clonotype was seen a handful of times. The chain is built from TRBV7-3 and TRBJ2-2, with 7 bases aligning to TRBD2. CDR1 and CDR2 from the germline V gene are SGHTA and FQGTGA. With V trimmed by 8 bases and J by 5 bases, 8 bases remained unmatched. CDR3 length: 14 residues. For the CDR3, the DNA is TGTGCCAGCTCACCAAGCGGGAATACCGGGGAGCTGTTTTTT. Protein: CASSPSGNTGELFF.

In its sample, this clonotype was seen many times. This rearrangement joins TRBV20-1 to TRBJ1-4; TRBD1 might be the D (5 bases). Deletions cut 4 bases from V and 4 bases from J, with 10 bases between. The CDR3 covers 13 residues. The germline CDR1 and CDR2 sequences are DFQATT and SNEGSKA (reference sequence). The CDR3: CSAMGGGNEKLFF. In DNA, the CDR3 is TGCAGTGCTATGGGGGGGGGTAATGAAAAACTGTTTTTT.

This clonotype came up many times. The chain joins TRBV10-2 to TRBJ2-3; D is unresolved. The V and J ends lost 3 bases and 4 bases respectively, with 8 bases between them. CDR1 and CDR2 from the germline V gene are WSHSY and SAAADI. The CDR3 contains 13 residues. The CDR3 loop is CASSERQADTQYF. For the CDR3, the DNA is TGCGCCAGCAGTGAAAGGCAGGCAGATACGCAGTATTTT.

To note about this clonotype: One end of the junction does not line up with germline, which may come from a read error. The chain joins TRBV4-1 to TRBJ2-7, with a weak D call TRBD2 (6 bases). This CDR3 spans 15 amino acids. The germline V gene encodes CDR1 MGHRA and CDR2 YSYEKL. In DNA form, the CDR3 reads TGCGCCAGCAGCCAAGACCCGACGGGACTCTACGAGCAGCACTTC. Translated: CASSQDPTGLYEQHF.

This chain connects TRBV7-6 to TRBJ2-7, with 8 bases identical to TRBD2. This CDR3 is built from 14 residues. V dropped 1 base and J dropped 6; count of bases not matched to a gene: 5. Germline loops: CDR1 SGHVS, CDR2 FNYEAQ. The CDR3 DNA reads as TGTGCCAGCAGCTTAGAATTAGCGGGAAGCGAGCAGTACTTC. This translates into CASSLELAGSEQYF.

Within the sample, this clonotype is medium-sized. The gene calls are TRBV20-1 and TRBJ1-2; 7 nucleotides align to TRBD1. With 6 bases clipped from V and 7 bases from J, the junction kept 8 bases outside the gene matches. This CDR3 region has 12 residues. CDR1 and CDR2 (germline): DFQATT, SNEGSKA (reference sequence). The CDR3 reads CSARRGLAGYTF. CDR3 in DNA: TGCAGTGCCAGGAGGGGGCTGGCTGGCTACACCTTC.

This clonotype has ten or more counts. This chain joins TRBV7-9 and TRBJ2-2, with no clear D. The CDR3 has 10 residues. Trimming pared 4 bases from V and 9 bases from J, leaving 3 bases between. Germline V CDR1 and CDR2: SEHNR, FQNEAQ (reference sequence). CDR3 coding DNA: TGTGCCAGCAGCTCATGGGAGCTGTTTTTT. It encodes CASSSWELFF. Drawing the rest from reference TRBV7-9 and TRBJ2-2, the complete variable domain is DTGVSQNPRHKITKRGQNVTFRCDPISEHNRLYWYRQTLGQGPEFLTYFQNEAQLEKSRLLSDRFSAERPKGSFSTLEIQRTEQGDSAMYLCASSSWELFFGEGSRLTVL.

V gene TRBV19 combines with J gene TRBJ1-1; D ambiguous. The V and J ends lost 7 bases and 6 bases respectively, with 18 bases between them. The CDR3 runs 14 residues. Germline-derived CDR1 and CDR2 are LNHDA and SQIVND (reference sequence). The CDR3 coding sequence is TGTGCCAGTACCCGGTCCAGGAGGGCGGCTGAAGCTTTCTTT. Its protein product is CASTRSRRAAEAFF.

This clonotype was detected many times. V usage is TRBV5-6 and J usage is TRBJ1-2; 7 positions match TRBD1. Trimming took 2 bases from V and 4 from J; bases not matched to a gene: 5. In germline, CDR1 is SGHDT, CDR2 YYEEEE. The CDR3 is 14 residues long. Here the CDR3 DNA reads TGTGCCAGCAGCTTTACAGGGGCGGTCTATGGCTACACCTTC. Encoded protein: CASSFTGAVYGYTF.

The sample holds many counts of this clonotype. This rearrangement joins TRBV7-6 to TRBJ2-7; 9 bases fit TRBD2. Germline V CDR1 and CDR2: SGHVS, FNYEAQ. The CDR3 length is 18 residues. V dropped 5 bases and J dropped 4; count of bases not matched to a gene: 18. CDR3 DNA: TGTGCCAGCAGCGCGATAGTCGGTATAGCGGGAGATTTTTACGAGCAGTACTTC. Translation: CASSAIVGIAGDFYEQYF.

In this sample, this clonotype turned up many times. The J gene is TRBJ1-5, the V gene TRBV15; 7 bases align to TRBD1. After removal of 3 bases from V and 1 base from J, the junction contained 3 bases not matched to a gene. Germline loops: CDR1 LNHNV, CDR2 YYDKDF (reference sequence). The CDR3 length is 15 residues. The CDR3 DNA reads TGTGCCACCAGCAGTGAACAGGGGAGCAATCAGCCCCAGCATTTT. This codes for CATSSEQGSNQPQHF.

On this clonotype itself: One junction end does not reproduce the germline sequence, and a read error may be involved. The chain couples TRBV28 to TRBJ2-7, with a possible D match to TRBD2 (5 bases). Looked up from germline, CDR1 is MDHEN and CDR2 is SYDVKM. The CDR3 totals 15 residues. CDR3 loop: CASSWSGSPDYEQHF. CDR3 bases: TGTGCCAGCAGTTGGAGCGGCAGCCCAGACTACGAGCAGCACTTC.

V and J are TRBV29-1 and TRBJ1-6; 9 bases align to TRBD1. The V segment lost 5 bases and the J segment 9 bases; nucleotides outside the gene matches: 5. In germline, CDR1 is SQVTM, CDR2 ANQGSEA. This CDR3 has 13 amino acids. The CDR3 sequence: CSVSRDRASPLHF. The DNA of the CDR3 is TGCAGCGTTTCCCGGGACAGGGCTTCACCCCTCCACTTT.

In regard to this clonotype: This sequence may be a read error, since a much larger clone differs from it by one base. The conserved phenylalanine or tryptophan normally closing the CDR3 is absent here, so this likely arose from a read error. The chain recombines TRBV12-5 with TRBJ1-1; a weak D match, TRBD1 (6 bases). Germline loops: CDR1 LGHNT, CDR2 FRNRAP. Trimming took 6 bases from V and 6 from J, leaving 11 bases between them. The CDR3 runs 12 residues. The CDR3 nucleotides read TGTGCTAGTGGCCTGGGGGCAGCTGAAGCTTTCCTT. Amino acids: CASGLGAAEAFL.

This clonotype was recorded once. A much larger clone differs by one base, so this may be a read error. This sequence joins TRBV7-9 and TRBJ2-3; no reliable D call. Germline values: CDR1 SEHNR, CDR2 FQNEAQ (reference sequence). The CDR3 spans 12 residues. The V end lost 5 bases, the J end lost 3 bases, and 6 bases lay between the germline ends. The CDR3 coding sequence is TGTGCCAGCAGCAAATTTACAGATACGCAGTATTTT. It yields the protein CASSKFTDTQYF.

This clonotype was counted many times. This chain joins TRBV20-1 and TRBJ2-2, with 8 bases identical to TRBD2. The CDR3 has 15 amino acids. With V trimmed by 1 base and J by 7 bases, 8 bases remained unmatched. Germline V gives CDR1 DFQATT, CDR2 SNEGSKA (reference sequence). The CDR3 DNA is TGCAGTGCTAGAGGCGAGCGGGAGATTATCGGGGAGCTGTTTTTT. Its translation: CSARGEREIIGELFF.

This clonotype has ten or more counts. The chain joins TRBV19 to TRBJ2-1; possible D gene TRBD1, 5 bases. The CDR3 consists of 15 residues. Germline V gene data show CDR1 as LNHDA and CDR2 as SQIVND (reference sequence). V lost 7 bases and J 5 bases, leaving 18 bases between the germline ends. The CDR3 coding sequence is TGTGCCAGTACCAGAAGGGGCGGAAGAAACAATGAGCAGTTCTTC. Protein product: CASTRRGGRNNEQFF.

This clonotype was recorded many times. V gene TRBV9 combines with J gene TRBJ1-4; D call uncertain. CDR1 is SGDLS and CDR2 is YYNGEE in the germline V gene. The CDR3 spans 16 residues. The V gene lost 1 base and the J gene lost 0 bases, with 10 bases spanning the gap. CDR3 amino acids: CASSVSSVATNEKLFF. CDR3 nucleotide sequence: TGTGCCAGCAGCGTATCATCGGTTGCAACTAATGAAAAACTGTTTTTT.

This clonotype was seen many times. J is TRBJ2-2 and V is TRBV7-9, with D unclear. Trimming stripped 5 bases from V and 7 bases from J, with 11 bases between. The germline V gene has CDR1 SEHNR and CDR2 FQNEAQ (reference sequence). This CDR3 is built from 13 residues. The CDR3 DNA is TGTGCCAGCAGCCAAGGGAATTTCGGGGAGCTGTTTTTT. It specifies CASSQGNFGELFF. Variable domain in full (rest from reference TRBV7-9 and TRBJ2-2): DTGVSQNPRHKITKRGQNVTFRCDPISEHNRLYWYRQTLGQGPEFLTYFQNEAQLEKSRLLSDRFSAERPKGSFSTLEIQRTEQGDSAMYLCASSQGNFGELFFGEGSRLTVL.

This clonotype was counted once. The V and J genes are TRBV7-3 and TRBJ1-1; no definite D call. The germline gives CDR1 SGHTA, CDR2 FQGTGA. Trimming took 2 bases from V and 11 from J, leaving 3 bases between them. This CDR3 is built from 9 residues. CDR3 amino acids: CASSLGAFF. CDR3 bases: TGTGCCAGCAGCTTAGGGGCTTTCTTT.

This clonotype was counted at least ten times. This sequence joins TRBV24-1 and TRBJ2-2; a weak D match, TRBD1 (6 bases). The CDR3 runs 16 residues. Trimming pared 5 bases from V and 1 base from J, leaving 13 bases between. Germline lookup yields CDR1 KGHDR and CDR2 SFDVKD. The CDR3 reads CATSGAGQKNTGELFF. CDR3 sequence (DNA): TGTGCCACCAGTGGAGCTGGACAGAAGAACACCGGGGAGCTGTTTTTT.

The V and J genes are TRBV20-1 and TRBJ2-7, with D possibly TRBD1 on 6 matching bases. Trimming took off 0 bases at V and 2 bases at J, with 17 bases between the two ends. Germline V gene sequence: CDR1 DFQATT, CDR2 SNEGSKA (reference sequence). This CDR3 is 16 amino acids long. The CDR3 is CSAREHTWTAPYEQYF. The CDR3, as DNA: TGCAGTGCTAGAGAGCATACGTGGACAGCACCCTACGAGCAGTACTTC.

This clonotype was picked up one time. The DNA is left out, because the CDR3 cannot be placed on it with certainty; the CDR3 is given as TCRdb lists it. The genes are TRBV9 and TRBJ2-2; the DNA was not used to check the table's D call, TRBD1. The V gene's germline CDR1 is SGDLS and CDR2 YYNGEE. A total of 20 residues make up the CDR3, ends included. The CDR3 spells CASSGSRDGSYEQYFGELFF.

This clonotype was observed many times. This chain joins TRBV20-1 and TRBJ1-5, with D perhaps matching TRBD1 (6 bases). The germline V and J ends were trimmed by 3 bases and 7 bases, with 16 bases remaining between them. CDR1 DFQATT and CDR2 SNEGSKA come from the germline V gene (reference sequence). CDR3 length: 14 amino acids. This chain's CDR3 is CSAREGVRGQPQHF. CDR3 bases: TGCAGTGCTAGGGAGGGGGTTCGGGGGCAGCCCCAGCATTTT.

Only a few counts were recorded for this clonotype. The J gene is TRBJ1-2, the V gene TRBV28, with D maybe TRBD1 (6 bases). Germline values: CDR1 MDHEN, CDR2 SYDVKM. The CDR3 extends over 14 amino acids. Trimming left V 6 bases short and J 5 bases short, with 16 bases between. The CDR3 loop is CASRVSRGLYGYTF. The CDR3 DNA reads TGTGCCAGCAGAGTCTCCAGGGGCTTATATGGCTACACCTTC.

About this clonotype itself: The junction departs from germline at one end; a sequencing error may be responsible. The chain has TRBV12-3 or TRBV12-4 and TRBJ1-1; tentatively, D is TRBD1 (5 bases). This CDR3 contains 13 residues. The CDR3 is CAGSPPWGPEAFF. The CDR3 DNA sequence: TGTGCCGGCAGCCCACCCTGGGGCCCTGAAGCTTTCTTT.